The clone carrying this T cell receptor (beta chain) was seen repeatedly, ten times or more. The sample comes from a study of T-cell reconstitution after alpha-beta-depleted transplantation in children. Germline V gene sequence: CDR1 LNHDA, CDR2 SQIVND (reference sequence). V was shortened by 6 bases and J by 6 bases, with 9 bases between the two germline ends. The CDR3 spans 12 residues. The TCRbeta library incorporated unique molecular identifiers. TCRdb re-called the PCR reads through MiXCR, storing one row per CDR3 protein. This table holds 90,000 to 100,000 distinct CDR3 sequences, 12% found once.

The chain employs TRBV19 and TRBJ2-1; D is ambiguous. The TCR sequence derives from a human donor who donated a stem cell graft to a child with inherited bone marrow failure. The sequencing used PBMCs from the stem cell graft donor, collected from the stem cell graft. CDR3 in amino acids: CASSVPFNEQFF. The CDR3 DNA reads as TGTGCCAGTAGCGTCCCGTTCAATGAGCAGTTCTTC.